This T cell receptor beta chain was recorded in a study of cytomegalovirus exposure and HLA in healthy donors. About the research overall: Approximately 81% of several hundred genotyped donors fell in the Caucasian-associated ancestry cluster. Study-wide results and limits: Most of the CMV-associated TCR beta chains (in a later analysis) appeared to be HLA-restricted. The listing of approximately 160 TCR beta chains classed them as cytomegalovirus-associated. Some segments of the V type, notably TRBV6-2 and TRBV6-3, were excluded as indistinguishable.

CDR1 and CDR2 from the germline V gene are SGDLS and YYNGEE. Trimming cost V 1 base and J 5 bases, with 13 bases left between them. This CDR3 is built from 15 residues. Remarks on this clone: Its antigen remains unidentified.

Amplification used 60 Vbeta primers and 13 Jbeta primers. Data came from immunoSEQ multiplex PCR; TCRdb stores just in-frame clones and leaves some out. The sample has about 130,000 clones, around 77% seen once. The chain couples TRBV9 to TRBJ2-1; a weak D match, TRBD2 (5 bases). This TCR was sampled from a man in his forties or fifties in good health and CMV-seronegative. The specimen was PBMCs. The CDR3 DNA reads TGTGCCAGCAGCGTAAGTGGGAGTAGAAACAATGAGCAGTTCTTC. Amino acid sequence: CASSVSGSRNNEQFF. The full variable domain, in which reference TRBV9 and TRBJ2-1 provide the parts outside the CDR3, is DSGVTQTPKHLITATGQRVTLRCSPRSGDLSVYWYQQSLDQGLQFLIQYYNGEERAKGNILERFSAQQFPDLHSELNLSSLELGDSALYFCASSVSGSRNNEQFFGPGTRLTVL.